These T cell receptor beta chains were read from a single sample in a study of blood T cell repertoires in COVID-19. TCRdb's table, derived via immunoSEQ multiplex PCR, lists solely in-frame clones and lacks some. The table includes some 150,000 clones, around 82% detected once. Input material: peripheral blood. Every receptor here comes from an older woman with acute or convalescent COVID-19. CDR3s include the opening cysteine and the closing phenylalanine or tryptophan. D genes are given only for firm matches. Where a row states a size, it is once, few, many or the class of an expanded clone; other rows omit it.

j_call v_call d_call clone_size cdr3_nt cdr3_aa
TRBJ2-1 TRBV5-1 TRBD2 once TGCGCCAGCAGCCCGGGAACTAGCGGGACAGGCGAGCAGTTCTTC CASSPGTSGTGEQFF
TRBJ2-7 TRBV19 TRBD1 once TGTGCCACCGCCAGGGACAGGGGGCAAGGGGAGCAGTACTTC CATARDRGQGEQYF
TRBJ1-6 TRBV3-1/TRBV3-2 TRBD1 few TGTGCCAGCAGCCAAGGAAGGGTGGGGACAGTAAATATACGCGGGCATAATTCACCCCTCCACTTT CASSQGRVGTVNIRGHNSPLHF
TRBJ2-1 TRBV9 TRBD2 - TGTGCCAGCAGCGACCGGACTAGCGGAGGAGACCTCTACAATGAGCAGTTCTTC CASSDRTSGGDLYNEQFF
TRBJ2-2 TRBV11-2 - - TGTGCCAGCAGCTTTGGAGGAGCGGCCGGGGAGCTGTTTTTT CASSFGGAAGELFF
TRBJ2-5 TRBV30 - - TGTGCCTGGAGTGTAAGGACAAAAGAGACCCAGTACTTC CAWSVRTKETQYF
TRBJ1-5 TRBV28 TRBD1 - TGTGCCAGCACTGGTACGACAGGGAATCAGCCCCAGCATTTT CASTGTTGNQPQHF
TRBJ2-7 TRBV6-5 TRBD2 - TGTGCCAGCAGTTACTCGGGGGGAGGGCCCCACGAGCAGTACTTC CASSYSGGGPHEQYF
TRBJ1-2 TRBV6-5 - - TGTGCCAGCAGTTACTCGAATCAGGGTTCTGGCTACACCTTC CASSYSNQGSGYTF
TRBJ2-7 TRBV6-5 TRBD2 once TGTGCCAGCGGTCTAGCGGGAGGGCTCTCCTACGAGCAGTACTTC CASGLAGGLSYEQYF
TRBJ1-6 TRBV11-3 - - TGTGCCAGCAGCTTAGATCAGGTTTCACCCCTCCACTTT CASSLDQVSPLHF
TRBJ1-3 TRBV5-5 - - TGTGCCAGCAGCTTGGCTCGCGAAGGAAACACCATATATTTT CASSLAREGNTIYF
TRBJ2-7 TRBV28 - - TGTGCCAGCAGTCAAGGGGCCCCGGTGCGATACGAGCAGTACTTC CASSQGAPVRYEQYF
TRBJ2-7 TRBV9 - - TGTGCCAGCAGCGTAGCCCCCTTAGCGCGGGCCTACGAGCAGTACTTC CASSVAPLARAYEQYF
TRBJ1-4 TRBV4-1 TRBD1 - TGCGCCAGCAGCCACGGTTGGACAGGGGAGGGTGAAAAACTGTTTTTT CASSHGWTGEGEKLFF
TRBJ1-1 TRBV7-3 - - TGTGCCAGCAGCGAGCAGGGGCCTCCGGACACTGAAGCTTTCTTT CASSEQGPPDTEAFF
TRBJ2-1 TRBV18 - - TGTGCCAGCTCACCTCCTGGACTTGCCAGGGAGCAGTTCTTC CASSPPGLAREQFF
TRBJ2-5 TRBV9 - - TGTGCCAGCAGCGTAGGCGGCGGAGAGACCCAGTACTTC CASSVGGGETQYF
TRBJ2-5 TRBV5-5 - once TGTGCCAGCAGCTTTATGCCGATTCAGGGAGGCCAGTACTTC CASSFMPIQGGQYF
TRBJ2-7 TRBV6-5 - - TGTGCCAGCAGGGCAGTAAGTTCCTACGAGCAGTACTTC CASRAVSSYEQYF
TRBJ2-1 TRBV6-1 - - TGTGCCAGCAGTGAAGCCCCCGGGAGAGGCAATGAGCAGTTCTTC CASSEAPGRGNEQFF
TRBJ2-7 TRBV24-1 - few TGTGCCACCAGTGACCATTCGGCGGGACCTTACAAAACCTACGAGCAGTACTTC CATSDHSAGPYKTYEQYF
TRBJ2-2 TRBV10-3 - - TGTGCCATCAGTGAGTCAGCGGCCCCGAACACCGGGGAGCTGTTTTTT CAISESAAPNTGELFF
TRBJ2-5 TRBV7-8 TRBD2 - TGTGCCAGCAGCCCACGACTAGCGAAGGGAGAGACCCAGTACTTC CASSPRLAKGETQYF
TRBJ2-1 TRBV30 - - TGTGCCTGGAGTAAGGTTGGTAGCGACTCCTACAATGAGCAGTTCTTC CAWSKVGSDSYNEQFF
TRBJ2-3 TRBV2 - - TGTGCCAGCAGTGAAGACTCTACAGATACGCAGTATTTT CASSEDSTDTQYF
TRBJ2-1 TRBV7-8 - - TGTGCCAGCAGCTTGGGCGACGCTGACAATGAGCAGTTCTTC CASSLGDADNEQFF
TRBJ1-5 TRBV30 - - TGTGCCTGGAGTCGTAGGGGATATAGCAATCAGCCCCAGCATTTT CAWSRRGYSNQPQHF
TRBJ2-1 TRBV7-8 TRBD2 once TGTGCCAGCAGCTTCATAGCGGGAGGGGCGTACAATGAGCAGTTCTTC CASSFIAGGAYNEQFF
TRBJ2-1 TRBV28 TRBD1 - TGTGCCAGCATTCCGGGACAGAGATACAATGAGCAGTTCTTC CASIPGQRYNEQFF
TRBJ2-7 TRBV6-5 TRBD1 - TGTGCCAGCAGTAACTCTCCCGGGACAGGATTCGAGCAGTACTTC CASSNSPGTGFEQYF
TRBJ2-1 TRBV6-5 TRBD1 - TGTGCCAGCACGGACAGGGGACCGGGCAATGAGCAGTTCTTC CASTDRGPGNEQFF
TRBJ2-3 TRBV2 TRBD2 - TGTGCCAGCAACCTACTAGCGTCCACAGATACGCAGTATTTT CASNLLASTDTQYF
TRBJ2-2 TRBV5-4 - - TGTGCCAGCAGCTTCCAGGTAACCGGGGAGCTGTTTTTT CASSFQVTGELFF
TRBJ1-4 TRBV3-1/TRBV3-2 - - TGTGCCAGCAGCCAAGGGAGTCGGCGGGATGAAAAACTGTTTTTT CASSQGSRRDEKLFF
TRBJ1-6 TRBV14 TRBD1 - TGTGCCAGCAGCCCGGACAGGGGTACACCCCTCCACTTT CASSPDRGTPLHF
TRBJ1-1 TRBV19 TRBD1 - TGTGCCAGTAGTAACCAGGGGGGCACTGAAGCTTTCTTT CASSNQGGTEAFF
TRBJ2-7 TRBV4-3 - - TGCGCCAGCAGCCAAGATCTGGCGGCCGCCGGCGAGCAGTACTTC CASSQDLAAAGEQYF
TRBJ2-2 TRBV2 TRBD2 - TGTGCCAGCCGACTAGCGGGAGGAGGTACCGGGGAGCTGTTTTTT CASRLAGGGTGELFF
TRBJ1-2 TRBV19 TRBD1 - TGTGCCAGTAGTACCTGGGACAGGGAGACCTATGGCTACACCTTC CASSTWDRETYGYTF
TRBJ1-5 TRBV28 TRBD1 - TGTGCCAGCAGCCCAGCACAGGGGTCCAATCAGCCCCAGCATTTT CASSPAQGSNQPQHF
TRBJ1-2 TRBV28 TRBD1 - TGTGCCAGCAGCGGGACAGGGCGGGGCTACACCTTC CASSGTGRGYTF
TRBJ2-7 TRBV27 TRBD2 - TGTGCCAGCAGTCCCTCAGGCGGGACTAGCGGCTACGAGCAGTACTTC CASSPSGGTSGYEQYF
TRBJ2-7 TRBV9 - few TGTGCCAGCTCAGAGACAGACCGATACGAGCAGTACTTC CASSETDRYEQYF
TRBJ2-2 TRBV7-9 TRBD2 once TGTGCCAGCAGCCGAATAATAGCGGGAAGGGATAGGGAGCTGTTTTTT CASSRIIAGRDRELFF
TRBJ1-2 TRBV28 TRBD1 - TGTGCCAGCAGACCGACAGGGAGTAACTATGGCTACACCTTC CASRPTGSNYGYTF
TRBJ1-4 TRBV5-8 - once TGTGCCAGCAGCTTGGAGGGGAATACTAATGAAAAACTGTTTTTT CASSLEGNTNEKLFF
TRBJ2-2 TRBV24-1 - - TGTGCCACCAGTGGGGGGGGCTACACCGGGGAGCTGTTTTTT CATSGGGYTGELFF
TRBJ2-1 TRBV11-2 - - TGTGCCAGCAGCTTAGCGGGGAATCCCCGGCAGTTCTTC CASSLAGNPRQFF
TRBJ1-1 TRBV27 - - TGTGCCAGCAGTATAAAAACCCCGGGACTCAGGAACACTGAAGCTTTCTTT CASSIKTPGLRNTEAFF